This passage covers 4 T cell receptor beta chains from one sample sequenced in a study of Tregs in tolerant kidney transplant recipients (dated by TCRdb to the late 2010s). The method was the immunoSEQ multiplex PCR assay. What TCRdb holds here is the immuneACCESS table cut down to in-frame rearrangements. Part of the clones is not present; checked against another copy, under half of the missing clones reflect an unresolved V gene, and the others are unexplained. The table for this sample lists about 120,000 clones; roughly nine tenths of them were counted only once. Together, the top ten hold roughly 0.63% of the sample. The sequencing sample was made of CD4+ T cells from blood. The receptors were sampled from a human donor in good health.

The V and J genes are TRBV11-2 and TRBJ2-7; D is possibly TRBD1 (5 bases). Germline CDR1 SGHAT, CDR2 FQNNGV. There are 13 residues in the CDR3. V lost 1 base, J lost 3 bases, and 7 bases lay in between. This CDR3 is CASSLGTLYEQYF. DNA of the CDR3: TGTGCCAGCAGCTTAGGGACACTCTACGAGCAGTACTTC.

The chain employs TRBV27 and TRBJ1-2; a possible D gene is TRBD1 (5 bases). The V end lost 5 bases, the J end lost 8 bases, and 18 bases lay between the germline ends. This CDR3 region has 14 residues. Germline V CDR1 and CDR2: MNHEY, SMNVEV (reference sequence). This CDR3 reads CASSDLGGAGGYTF. For the CDR3, the DNA is TGTGCCAGCAGTGACCTGGGCGGGGCGGGCGGCTACACCTTC.

V usage is TRBV6-5 and J usage is TRBJ1-2; D is uncertain. Trimming pared 2 bases from V and 7 bases from J, leaving 11 bases between. The V gene's germline CDR1 is MNHEY and CDR2 SVGAGI. The CDR3 runs 13 residues. CDR3 coding DNA: TGTGCCAGCAGTTACGGGTGGGGAATTGGCTACACCTTC. Encoded protein: CASSYGWGIGYTF.

This chain links TRBV6-6 with TRBJ1-3; D gene ambiguous. V was trimmed by 6 bases and J by 4 bases, leaving 7 bases between them. The CDR3 consists of 12 residues. Germline V gene lookup returns CDR1 MNHNY and CDR2 SVGAGI (reference sequence). In nucleotides, the CDR3 is TGTGCCAGCAGCTCCCAGGGAAACACCATATATTTT. Translating it yields CASSSQGNTIYF.